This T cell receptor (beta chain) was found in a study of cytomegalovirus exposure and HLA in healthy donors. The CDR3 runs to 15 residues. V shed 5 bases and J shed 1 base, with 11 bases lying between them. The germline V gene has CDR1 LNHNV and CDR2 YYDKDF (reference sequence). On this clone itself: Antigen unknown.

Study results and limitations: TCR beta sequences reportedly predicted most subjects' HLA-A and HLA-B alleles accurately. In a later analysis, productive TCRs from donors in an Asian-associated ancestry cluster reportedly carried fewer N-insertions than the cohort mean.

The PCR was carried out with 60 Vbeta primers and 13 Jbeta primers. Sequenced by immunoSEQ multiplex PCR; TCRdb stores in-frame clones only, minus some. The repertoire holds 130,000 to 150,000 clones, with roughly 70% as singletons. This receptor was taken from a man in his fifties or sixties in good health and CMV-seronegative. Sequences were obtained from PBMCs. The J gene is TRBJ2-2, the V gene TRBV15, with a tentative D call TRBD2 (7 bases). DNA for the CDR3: TGTGCCACCAGCGGGGGGGCACTGAACACCGGGGAGCTGTTTTTT. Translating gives CATSGGALNTGELFF.